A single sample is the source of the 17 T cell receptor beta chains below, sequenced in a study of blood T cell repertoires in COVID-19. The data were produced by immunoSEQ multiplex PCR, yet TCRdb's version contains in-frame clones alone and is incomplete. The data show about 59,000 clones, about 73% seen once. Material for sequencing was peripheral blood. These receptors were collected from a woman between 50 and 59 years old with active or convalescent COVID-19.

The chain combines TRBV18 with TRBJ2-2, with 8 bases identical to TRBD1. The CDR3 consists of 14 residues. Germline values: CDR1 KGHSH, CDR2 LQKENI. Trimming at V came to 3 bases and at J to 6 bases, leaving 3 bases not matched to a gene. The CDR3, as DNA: TGTGCCAGCTCACCCTCACAGGGGGCCGGGGAGCTGTTTTTT. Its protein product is CASSPSQGAGELFF.

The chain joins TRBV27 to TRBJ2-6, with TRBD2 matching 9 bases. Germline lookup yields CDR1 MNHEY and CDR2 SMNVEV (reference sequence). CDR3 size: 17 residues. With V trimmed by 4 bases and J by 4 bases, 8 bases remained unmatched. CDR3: CASSSAGGGWGANVLTF. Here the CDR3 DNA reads TGTGCCAGCAGTTCGGCGGGAGGGGGATGGGGGGCCAACGTCCTGACTTTC.

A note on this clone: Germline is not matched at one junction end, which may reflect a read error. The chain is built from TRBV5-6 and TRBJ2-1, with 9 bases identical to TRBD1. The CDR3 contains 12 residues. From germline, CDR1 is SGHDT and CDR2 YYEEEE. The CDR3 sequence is CTSSFSGRDRVF. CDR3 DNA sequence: TGTACCAGCAGCTTCTCCGGGCGGGACAGGGTCTTC.

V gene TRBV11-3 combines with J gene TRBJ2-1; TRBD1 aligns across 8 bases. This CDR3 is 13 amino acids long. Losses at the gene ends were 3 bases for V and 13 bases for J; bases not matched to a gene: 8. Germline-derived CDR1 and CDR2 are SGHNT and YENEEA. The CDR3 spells CASSFRGQGEQFF. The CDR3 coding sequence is TGTGCCAGCAGCTTTCGAGGACAGGGTGAACAGTTCTTC.

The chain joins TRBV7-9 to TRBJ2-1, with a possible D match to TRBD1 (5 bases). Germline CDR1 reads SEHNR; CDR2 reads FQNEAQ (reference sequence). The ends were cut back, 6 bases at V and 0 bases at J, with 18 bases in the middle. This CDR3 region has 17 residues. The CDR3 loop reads CASSSVGAISSYNEQFF. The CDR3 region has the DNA TGTGCCAGCAGTTCAGTAGGGGCTATAAGCTCCTACAATGAGCAGTTCTTC.

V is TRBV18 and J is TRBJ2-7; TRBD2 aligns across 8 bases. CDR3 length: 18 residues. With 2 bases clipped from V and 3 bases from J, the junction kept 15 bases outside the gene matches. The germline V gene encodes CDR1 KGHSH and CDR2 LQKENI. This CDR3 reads CASSPLLAGPGEHYEQYF. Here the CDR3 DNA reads TGTGCCAGCTCACCATTATTAGCGGGACCAGGGGAACACTACGAGCAGTACTTC. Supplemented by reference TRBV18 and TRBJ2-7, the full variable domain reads NAGVMQNPRHLVRRRGQEARLRCSPMKGHSHVYWYRQLPEEGLKFMVYLQKENIIDESGMPKERFSAEFPKEGPSILRIQQVVRGDSAAYFCASSPLLAGPGEHYEQYFGPGTRLTVT.

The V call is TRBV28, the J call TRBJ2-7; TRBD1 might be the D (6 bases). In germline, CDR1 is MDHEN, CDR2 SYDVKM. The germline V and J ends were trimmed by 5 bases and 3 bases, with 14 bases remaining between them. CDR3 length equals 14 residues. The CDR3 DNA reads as TGTGCCAGCAGTCTAAACAGGGCCTTCTACGAGCAGTACTTC. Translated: CASSLNRAFYEQYF.

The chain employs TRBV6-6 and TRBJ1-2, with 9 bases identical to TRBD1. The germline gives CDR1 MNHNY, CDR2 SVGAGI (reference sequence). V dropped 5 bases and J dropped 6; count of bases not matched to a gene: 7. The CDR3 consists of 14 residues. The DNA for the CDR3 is TGTGCCAGCAGTGTAACGGGACAGGGTAATGGCTACACCTTC. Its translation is CASSVTGQGNGYTF.

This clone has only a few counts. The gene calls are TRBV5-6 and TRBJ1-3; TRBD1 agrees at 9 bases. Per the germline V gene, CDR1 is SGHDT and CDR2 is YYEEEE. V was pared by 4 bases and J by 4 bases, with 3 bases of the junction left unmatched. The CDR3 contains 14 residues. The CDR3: CASSAGTGGNTIYF. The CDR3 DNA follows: TGTGCCAGCAGCGCCGGGACAGGGGGAAACACCATATATTTT.

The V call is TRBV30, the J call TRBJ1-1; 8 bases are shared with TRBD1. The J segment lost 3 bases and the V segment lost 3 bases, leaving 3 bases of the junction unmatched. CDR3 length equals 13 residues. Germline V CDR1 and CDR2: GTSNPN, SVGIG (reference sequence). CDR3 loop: CAWSGQGDTEAFF. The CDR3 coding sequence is TGTGCCTGGAGCGGACAGGGAGACACTGAAGCTTTCTTT.

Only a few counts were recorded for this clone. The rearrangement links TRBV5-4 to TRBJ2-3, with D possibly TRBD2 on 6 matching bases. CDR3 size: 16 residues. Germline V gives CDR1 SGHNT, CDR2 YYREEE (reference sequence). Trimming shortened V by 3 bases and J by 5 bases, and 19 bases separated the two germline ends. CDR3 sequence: CASSSPRAGRGDTQYF. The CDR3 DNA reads TGTGCCAGCAGCTCCCCCCGGGCCGGGAGAGGAGATACGCAGTATTTT.

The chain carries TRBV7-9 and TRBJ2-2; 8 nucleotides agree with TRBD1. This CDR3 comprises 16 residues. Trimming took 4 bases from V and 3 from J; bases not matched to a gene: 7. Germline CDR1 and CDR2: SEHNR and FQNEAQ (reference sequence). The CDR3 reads CASSSGQGEDTGELFF. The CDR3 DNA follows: TGTGCCAGCAGCTCCGGACAGGGCGAGGACACCGGGGAGCTGTTTTTT.

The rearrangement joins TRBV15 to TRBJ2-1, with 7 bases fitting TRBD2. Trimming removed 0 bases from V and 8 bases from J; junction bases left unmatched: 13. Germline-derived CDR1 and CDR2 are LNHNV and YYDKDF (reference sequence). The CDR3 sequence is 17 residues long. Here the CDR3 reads CATSRDPFAGEVDEQFF. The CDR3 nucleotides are TGTGCCACCAGCAGAGATCCCTTCGCGGGAGAGGTGGATGAGCAGTTCTTC.

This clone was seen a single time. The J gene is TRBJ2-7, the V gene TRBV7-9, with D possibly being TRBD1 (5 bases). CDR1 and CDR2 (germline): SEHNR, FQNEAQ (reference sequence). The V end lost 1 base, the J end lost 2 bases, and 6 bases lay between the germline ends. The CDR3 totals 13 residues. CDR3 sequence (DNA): TGTGCCAGCAGCTTAGAAGGGGCCTACGAGCAGTACTTC. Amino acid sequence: CASSLEGAYEQYF.

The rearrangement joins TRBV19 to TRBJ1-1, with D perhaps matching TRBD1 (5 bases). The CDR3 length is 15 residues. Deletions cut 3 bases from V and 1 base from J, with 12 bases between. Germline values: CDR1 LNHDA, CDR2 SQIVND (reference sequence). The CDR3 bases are TGTGCCAGTAGTATTGGGGCGCCGCCGAACACTGAAGCTTTCTTT. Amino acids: CASSIGAPPNTEAFF.

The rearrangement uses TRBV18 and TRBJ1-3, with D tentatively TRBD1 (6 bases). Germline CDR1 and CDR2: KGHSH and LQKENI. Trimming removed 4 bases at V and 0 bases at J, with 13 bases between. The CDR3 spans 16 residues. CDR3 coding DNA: TGTGCCAGCTCACTGGACAGCCCAAACTCTGGAAACACCATATATTTT. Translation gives CASSLDSPNSGNTIYF.

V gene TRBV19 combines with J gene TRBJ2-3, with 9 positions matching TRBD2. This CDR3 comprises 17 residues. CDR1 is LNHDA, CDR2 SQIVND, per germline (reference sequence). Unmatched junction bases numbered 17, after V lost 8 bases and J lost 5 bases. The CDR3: CASQRLGVAGAKDTQYF. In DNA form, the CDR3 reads TGTGCCAGTCAACGTCTGGGAGTAGCGGGAGCGAAAGATACGCAGTATTTT.